Listed below are T cell receptor beta chains from one sample, sequenced in a study of OX40 agonist ivuxolimab in advanced cancers. Assay used: immunoSEQ multiplex PCR; TCRdb lists only in-frame clones, some missing. The data show about 70,000 clones, 65% to 85% seen once. The sequencing here drew on CD4+ or CD8+ T cells sorted from blood, taken in a trial of the OX40 agonist ivuxolimab. The receptors were gathered from an adult with an advanced solid tumor such as melanoma, head and neck, liver or kidney cancer. The CDR3 runs from the conserved cysteine through the conserved F or W. A D gene is named only where the DNA matches it firmly. For some rows the clone size is stated as once, few or many, or as a class when expanded; others skip it.

D gene	clone size	V gene	CDR3 length	J gene	CDR3 DNA	CDR3 protein
NA	NA	TRBV4-2	14	TRBJ2-4	TGTGCCAGCAGCTCTCAAAGGACCTCAGACATTCAGTACTTC	CASSSQRTSDIQYF
TRBD1	NA	TRBV6-1	15	TRBJ1-3	TGTGCCAGCAGGATAGAACAGGGGGAAGGAAACACCATATATTTT	CASRIEQGEGNTIYF
TRBD1	NA	TRBV2	14	TRBJ2-5	TGTGCCAGCAGTGGGACAGGGGTATGGGAGACCCAGTACTTC	CASSGTGVWETQYF
NA	NA	TRBV7-2	14	TRBJ2-1	TGTGCCAGCCGGCATAGCGGCTCCTACAATGAGCAGTTCTTC	CASRHSGSYNEQFF
TRBD2	NA	TRBV5-4	17	TRBJ2-1	TGTGCCAGCAGCTTGGTGGCCGGCGGGAGCCGTTACAATGAGCAGTTCTTC	CASSLVAGGSRYNEQFF
TRBD2	NA	TRBV2	14	TRBJ2-1	TGTGCCAGCATCCGGGCGCGGGGGGACAATGAGCAGTTCTTC	CASIRARGDNEQFF
TRBD2	NA	TRBV7-9	14	TRBJ2-1	TGTGCCAGCAGCTTAGAAGGGACTAACACTGAGCAGTTCTTC	CASSLEGTNTEQFF
TRBD1	few	TRBV30	17	TRBJ2-6	TGTGCCTGGAGGAGGGGGCGCCTTGTATCTGGGGCCAACGTCCTGACTTTC	CAWRRGRLVSGANVLTF
NA	once	TRBV4-3	14	TRBJ1-6	TGCGCCAGCAGCCAAGAGGACTTCGGTTCACCCCTCCACTTT	CASSQEDFGSPLHF
TRBD1	NA	TRBV11-3	13	TRBJ1-3	TGTGCCAGCAGAACAGGGGATGGAAACACCATATATTTT	CASRTGDGNTIYF
NA	few	TRBV11-1	13	TRBJ1-1	TGTGCCAGCAGCTTGCGACAGAACACTGAAGCTTTCTTT	CASSLRQNTEAFF
NA	NA	TRBV19	16	TRBJ2-7	TGTGCCAGTAGTATGGAAGCGGGTCGAGCCTCCTACGAGCAGTACTTC	CASSMEAGRASYEQYF
NA	NA	TRBV14	15	TRBJ1-2	TGTGCCAGCAGCCTACACAGGGAGTGGAACTATGGCTACACCTTC	CASSLHREWNYGYTF
NA	NA	TRBV7-9	14	TRBJ2-1	TGTGCCAGCAGCTTAGCGGGAGGTTACAATGAGCAGTTCTTC	CASSLAGGYNEQFF
TRBD1	few	TRBV7-2	15	TRBJ2-3	TGTGCCAGCAGCTCCACAGGGGCTCGGGCAGATACGCAGTATTTT	CASSSTGARADTQYF
NA	NA	TRBV5-4	15	TRBJ2-6	TGTGCCAGCAGCACTGGGGGCGCTGGGGCCAACGTCCTGACTTTC	CASSTGGAGANVLTF
NA	NA	TRBV6-1	15	TRBJ2-7	TGTGCCAGCAAGTTTCGGTCAGGGAGCACGTACGAGCAGTACTTC	CASKFRSGSTYEQYF
NA	few	TRBV5-1	15	TRBJ1-4	TGCGCCAGCAGCCCGGAAGCTACCTCGAATGAAAAACTGTTTTTT	CASSPEATSNEKLFF
NA	few	TRBV27	11	TRBJ2-1	TGTGCCAGCGGCCGGTATGGGGAGCAGTTCTTC	CASGRYGEQFF
NA	NA	TRBV19	15	TRBJ2-7	TGTGCCAGTAGCGCTCCGGGACGGGCCTCCTACGAGCAGTACTTC	CASSAPGRASYEQYF
NA	NA	TRBV4-1	14	TRBJ2-7	TGCGCCAGCAGCCAAGTAATGGGGGCTTACGAGCAGTACTTC	CASSQVMGAYEQYF
TRBD2	NA	TRBV12-5	17	TRBJ2-3	TGTGCTAGTGGTTTGTCCTTACTAGCGGGGGGCACAGATACGCAGTATTTT	CASGLSLLAGGTDTQYF
NA	few	TRBV18	14	TRBJ1-1	TGTGCCAGCTCACCCAGTGTCGTGAACACTGAAGCTTTCTTT	CASSPSVVNTEAFF
TRBD1	NA	TRBV4-1	14	TRBJ1-6	TGCGCCAGCAGCCAAGCAGGGGGCGGTTCACCCCTCCACTTT	CASSQAGGGSPLHF
NA	NA	TRBV7-2	12	TRBJ2-1	TGTGCCAGCAGCTGGTCCTACAATGAGCAGTTCTTC	CASSWSYNEQFF
NA	NA	TRBV7-9	14	TRBJ2-5	TGTGCCAGCAGCGGAGGGACAGACCAAGAGACCCAGTACTTC	CASSGGTDQETQYF
NA	once	TRBV5-5	14	TRBJ1-1	TGTGCCAGCAGCTTGTGGCCAGGGACACGTGAAGCTTTCTTT	CASSLWPGTREAFF
TRBD1	NA	TRBV7-2	14	TRBJ1-2	TGTGCCAGCAGCCCGGGACAGGGTTGGTATGGCTACACCTTC	CASSPGQGWYGYTF
TRBD1	NA	TRBV12-5	14	TRBJ2-5	TGTGCTAGTGGTACGACAGGGGATGTAGAGACCCAGTACTTC	CASGTTGDVETQYF
NA	NA	TRBV7-8	14	TRBJ1-2	TGTGCCAGCAGCTCGGTGAGGGGGGACTATGGCTACACCTTC	CASSSVRGDYGYTF
TRBD1	NA	TRBV2	13	TRBJ1-2	TGTGCCAGCAGAGGGACAGATTACTATGGCTACACCTTC	CASRGTDYYGYTF
NA	NA	TRBV28	12	TRBJ2-7	TGTGCCACAATAGACAGTTTCTACGAGCAGTACTTC	CATIDSFYEQYF
NA	few	TRBV5-8	13	TRBJ2-7	TGTGCCAGCAATGCGTTTTCCTCCTACGAGCAGTACTTC	CASNAFSSYEQYF
NA	NA	TRBV11-1	15	TRBJ1-1	TGTGCCAGCAGCCCTACCGGGACAAGTTTATCCGAAGCTTTCTTT	CASSPTGTSLSEAFF
TRBD1	NA	TRBV5-4	14	TRBJ1-1	TGTGCCAGCAGCCCGGACAGGGCTTTCACTGAAGCTTTCTTT	CASSPDRAFTEAFF
NA	NA	TRBV18	12	TRBJ2-3	TGTGCCAGCTCACCAGTCCAGGAAGGGCAGTATTTT	CASSPVQEGQYF
NA	NA	TRBV10-3	17	TRBJ2-5	TGTGCCATCAGTGAGGCCCCAGGACGGACCACTCAAGAGACCCAGTACTTC	CAISEAPGRTTQETQYF
NA	NA	TRBV9	16	TRBJ2-1	TGTGCCAGCAGCGTAGACGAAGGGCGGGTGGTCAATGAGCAGTTCTTC	CASSVDEGRVVNEQFF
TRBD1	NA	TRBV7-9	15	TRBJ1-5	TGTGCCAGCAGCGCGTGGGACAGCTCAAATCAGCCCCAGCATTTT	CASSAWDSSNQPQHF
NA	NA	TRBV7-6	15	TRBJ1-4	TGTGCCAGCAGCTTAGGGAGGGCAAGGGAGGAAAAACTGTTTTTT	CASSLGRAREEKLFF
NA	NA	TRBV4-2	16	TRBJ1-1	TGTGCCAGCAGCCAAGTCCGGAGGCAGGCGGACACTGAAGCTTTCTTT	CASSQVRRQADTEAFF
NA	NA	TRBV29-1	16	TRBJ2-2	TGCAGTGTTTTATTGAGAGGGCAGGGGCTTTCGAGGGAGCTGTTTTTT	CSVLLRGQGLSRELFF
NA	NA	TRBV7-6	13	TRBJ2-5	TGTGCCAGCAGTCTTACACACATCGAGGCCCAGTACTTC	CASSLTHIEAQYF
TRBD1	NA	TRBV2	17	TRBJ1-5	TGTGCCAGCAGTGTCACTCCCAGGGGGAATAGCAATCAGCCCCAGCATTTT	CASSVTPRGNSNQPQHF
NA	NA	TRBV5-1	17	TRBJ2-1	TGCGCCAGCAGCTTAACTGGGGTTCCGAGCTCCTACAATGAGCAGTTCTTC	CASSLTGVPSSYNEQFF